This T cell receptor (beta chain) was observed in a study of identical twins. Trimming took 4 bases from V and 4 from J, leaving 12 bases between them. This CDR3 has 14 residues. The germline gives CDR1 KGHSH, CDR2 LQKENI. From the 5' RACE reads, TCRdb called clonotypes with MiXCR, one entry per CDR3 protein. Seen here are 500,000 to 600,000 distinct CDR3 sequences, roughly a fifth observed once, and the top ten hold roughly 0.9%. These same data were also listed under a study on T cells expressing NK-cell markers. From that report: Sequencing of TCR beta repertoires drew on sorted CD3+CD56+NKG2C+, CD3+CD56+NKG2C- and CD3+CD56-NKG2C+ T cells. In a group of 5 or 6 donors, dominant NKG2C+ clonotypes represented roughly 1.0-7.5% of CD8+ T cells. In several donors, these clonotypes also led the CD3+CD56-NKG2C+ fraction.

V and J are TRBV18 and TRBJ2-3; D not resolved. The sequence was collected from a woman aged 18 to 35 in good health. The sample consisted of CD4+ T cells sorted from blood. CDR3: CASSRSTASDTQYF. CDR3 DNA: TGTGCCAGCTCACGATCGACTGCTTCAGATACGCAGTATTTT.